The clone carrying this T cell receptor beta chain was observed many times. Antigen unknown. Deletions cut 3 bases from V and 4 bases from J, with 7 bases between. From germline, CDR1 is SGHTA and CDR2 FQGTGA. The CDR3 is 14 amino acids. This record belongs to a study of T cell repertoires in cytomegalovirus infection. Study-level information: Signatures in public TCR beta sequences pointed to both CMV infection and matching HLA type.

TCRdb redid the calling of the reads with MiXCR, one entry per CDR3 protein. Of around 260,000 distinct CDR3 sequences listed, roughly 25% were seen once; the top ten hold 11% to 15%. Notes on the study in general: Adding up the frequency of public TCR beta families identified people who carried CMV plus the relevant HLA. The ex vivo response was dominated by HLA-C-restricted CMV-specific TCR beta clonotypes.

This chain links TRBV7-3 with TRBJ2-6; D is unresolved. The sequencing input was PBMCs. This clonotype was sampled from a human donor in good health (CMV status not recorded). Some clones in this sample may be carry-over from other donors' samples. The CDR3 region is CASSLGSGANVLTF. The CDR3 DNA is TGTGCCAGCAGCTTGGGGTCAGGGGCCAACGTCCTGACTTTC. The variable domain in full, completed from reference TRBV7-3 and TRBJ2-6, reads GAGVSQTPSNKVTEKGKYVELRCDPISGHTALYWYRQSLGQGPEFLIYFQGTGAADDSGLPNDRFFAVRPEGSVSTLKIQRTERGDSAVYLCASSLGSGANVLTFGAGSRLTVL.